This T cell receptor beta chain derives from a study of blood T cell repertoires in COVID-19. In the study overall: Samples came from the United States, Italy and Spain, spanning acute and convalescent COVID-19. Sources were T cells, B-cell-depleted T cells, or PBMCs; the material itself was cDNA or gDNA.

Produced via immunoSEQ multiplex PCR; TCRdb's table is partial and in-frame only. This table has 210,000 or so clones, 65% to 85% appearing once. This clone was detected once. V lost 1 base and J lost 0; bases outside the gene matches: 13. The germline gives CDR1 GTSNPN, CDR2 SVGIG (reference sequence). This CDR3 comprises 18 residues. The cohort comprised adults aged about 18 to 100 years residing in approximately 22 US areas. Which cohort a participant joined came from the clinical history participants gave. The V and J genes are TRBV30 and TRBJ2-3; 7 positions match TRBD2. Sequencing was carried out using PBMCs or T cells enriched from blood (not recorded which). This clonotype was sampled from a man between 25 and 39 years old with acute COVID-19. CDR3: CAWSAIISGGLSTDTQYF. As DNA, the CDR3 is TGTGCCTGGAGTGCTATAATATCGGGGGGACTTAGCACAGATACGCAGTATTTT.